This TCR beta chain was profiled in a study of cytomegalovirus exposure and HLA in healthy donors. Background on the study: From HLA-typed donors, an early data release held 70 million to 100 million unique TCRs.

Study-wide results and caveats: V- and J-gene trimming in TCR beta was tied to a missense DCLRE1C variant by an analysis performed later.

It was with 60 Vbeta and 13 Jbeta primers that the PCR ran. Sequencing used immunoSEQ multiplex PCR; TCRdb keeps in-frame clones, though not all of them. The sample consists of about 180,000 clones, about 80% of them appearing once. Trimming cost V 1 base and J 0 bases, with 8 bases left between them. In germline, CDR1 is SGHRS, CDR2 YFSETQ. The CDR3 length is 14 residues. In the case of this clone: Antigen specificity is unknown.

Sequenced input: PBMCs. This clonotype was sampled from a young man in good health and CMV-seropositive. The chain carries TRBV5-1 and TRBJ2-7, with D possibly TRBD2 on 5 matching bases. The CDR3 loop is CASSLQGSSYEQYF. CDR3 DNA: TGCGCCAGCAGCTTGCAAGGGAGCTCCTACGAGCAGTACTTC.